This T cell receptor beta chain was identified during a study of T cell clusters in autoimmune cytopenias. Overall study findings and caveats: Primary autoimmune cytopenia patients appeared to lack physiological T cell clusters present in healthy donors.

Remarks on this clonotype: The antigen remains unidentified.

TRB was amplified from around 250 ng of peripheral blood genomic DNA per sample. One tube held mixed TRB-A and TRB-B primer pools for touch-down PCR. TCRdb re-called the multiplex PCR reads, yielding one record per CDR3 amino acid sequence without DNA. This sample's table has roughly 8,000 distinct CDR3 sequences. This same sample was also taken into another study, of T cell repertoires in aging, cancer and after chemotherapy. Per that study: Paired samples before and after chemotherapy came from chronic lymphocytic leukemia patients on fludarabine- or bendamustine-based regimens. In each cancer cohort, median generation probability increased across chemotherapy, suggesting thymic output rebounded. Immunological memory after chemotherapy cannot be judged from the repertoire data.

The sample comprised peripheral blood. This clonotype originated in a human donor with an autoimmune cytopenia or autoimmune hepatitis (not recorded which).

Here the CDR3 reads CASSRQGTTGELFF. The rearrangement links TRBV19 to TRBJ2-2; absent DNA, TCRdb's TRBD1 call cannot be checked. This CDR3 has 14 amino acids. CDR1 and CDR2 (germline): LNHDA, SQIVND (reference sequence).